This TCR beta chain was observed in a study of blood T cell repertoires in COVID-19. At the level of the study: COVID-19 samples, acute and convalescent, were from the United States, Italy and Spain.

Method: immunoSEQ multiplex PCR; TCRdb's copy keeps in-frame clones and lacks some. The table has a few hundred thousand clones, roughly nine tenths seen once. J gave up 5 bases and V 3 bases, and 5 bases lay outside the gene matches. The V gene's germline CDR1 is MNHNS and CDR2 SASEGT. This CDR3 has 15 residues. The origin of this receptor is a woman in her thirties or forties who had recovered from COVID-19. V and J are TRBV6-1 and TRBJ2-3; 10 bases are a match to TRBD2. Sequenced material: peripheral blood. The CDR3 DNA reads as TGTGCCAGCAGTGAGAGCGGGGGGGTAGGAGATACGCAGTATTTT. As protein: CASSESGGVGDTQYF.